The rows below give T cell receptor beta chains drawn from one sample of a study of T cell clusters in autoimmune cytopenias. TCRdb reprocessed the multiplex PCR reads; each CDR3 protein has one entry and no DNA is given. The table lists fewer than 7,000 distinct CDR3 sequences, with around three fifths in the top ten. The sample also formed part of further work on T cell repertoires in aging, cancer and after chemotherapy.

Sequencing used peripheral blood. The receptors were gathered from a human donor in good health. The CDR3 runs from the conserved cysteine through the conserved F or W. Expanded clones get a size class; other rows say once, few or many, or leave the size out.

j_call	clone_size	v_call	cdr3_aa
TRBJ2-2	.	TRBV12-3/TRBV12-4	CASSPATDTGELFF
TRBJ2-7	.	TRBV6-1	CASSEAGSGVYEQYF
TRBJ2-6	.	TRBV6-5	CASSSPAGANVLTF
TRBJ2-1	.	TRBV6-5	CASSTDRFTTSGGGNNEQFF
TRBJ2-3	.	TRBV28	CASSLSVQGSGTDTQYF
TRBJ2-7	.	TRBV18	CASSEGFTYEQYF
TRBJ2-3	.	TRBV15	CATSRAGGDPTDTQYF
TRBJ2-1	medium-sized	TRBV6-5	CASSSPRPGLDDEQFF
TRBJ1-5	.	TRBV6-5	CASSYTQPRGQSNQPQHF
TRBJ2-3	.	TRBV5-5	CASSSPGQGTLWQYF
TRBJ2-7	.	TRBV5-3	CARSSVREGQETQYF
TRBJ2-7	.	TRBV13	CASSSSYEQYF
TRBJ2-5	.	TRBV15	CATSSGQQGGQETQYF
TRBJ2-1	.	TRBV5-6	CASSLYGGGYNEQFF
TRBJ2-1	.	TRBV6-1	CASRDARFNEQFF
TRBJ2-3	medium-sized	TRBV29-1	CSVEDRTSGTDTQYF
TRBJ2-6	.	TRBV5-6	CASSWGVGQGVSGANVLTF
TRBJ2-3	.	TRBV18	CASHPRLDIHTDTQYF
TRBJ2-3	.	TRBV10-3	CAIRVAGSTDTQYF
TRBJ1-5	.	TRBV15	CATSRVVGVSGNQPQHF
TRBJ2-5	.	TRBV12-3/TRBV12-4	CASSLIPTAVQETQYF
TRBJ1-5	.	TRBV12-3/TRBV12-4	CASSYSTQPNQPQHF